This T cell receptor beta chain was recovered during a study of monozygotic twins with inflammatory bowel disease. Findings and limits, study-wide: The sharing of clonotypes with others was lower in IBD patients than in healthy twins, especially with disease activity.

For each CDR3 protein, TCRdb gives one entry from its re-call of the 5' RACE reads, without DNA. The sample includes 300,000 to 400,000 distinct CDR3 sequences. Germline CDR1 and CDR2: DFQATT and SNEGSKA (reference sequence). CDR3 length: 12 residues. Regarding this clonotype: The antigen is not known.

Input material: blood. The chain combines TRBV20-1 with TRBJ1-4; the TCRdb D gene call, TRBD1, has no DNA to confirm it. The clonotype comes from a human donor with ulcerative colitis or Crohn's disease, or a healthy co-twin of an affected twin (not recorded which). The chain's CDR3 is CSARTGNEKLFF.